The T cell receptor beta chain described here comes from a study of beta chain features in type 1 diabetes. Notes on the study in general: Across all four CD4+ subsets, people with type 1 diabetes showed modestly shorter TCRB CDR3s. Naive, central memory and Treg TCRB repertoires seemed to resemble each other more closely in patients than they did in healthy donors.

Turning to this clone: Its antigen is unknown.

This CDR3 spans 12 amino acids. V lost 4 bases, J lost 3 bases, and 7 bases lay in between. CDR1 is SQVTM, CDR2 ANQGSEA, per germline. The whole isolated RNA underwent reverse transcription, so sequencing captured expressed TCRB transcripts. Repertoires were generated with immunoSEQ multiplex PCR, while TCRdb's copy carries only in-frame clones and drops some. The data contain 600,000 to 700,000 clones, roughly 12% of them singletons. In total, each donor contributed a single heparinised blood draw that averaged roughly 100 mL. CD4+ cells of the naive, central memory, regulatory and stem cell-like memory types were sorted via CD45RO/CCR7/CD25/CD127/CD95/CD27.

Sequenced: naive CD4+ T cells from blood. The origin of this receptor is a man younger than 40 with type 1 diabetes. The V call is TRBV29-1, the J call TRBJ1-3; D gene ambiguous. The DNA of the CDR3 is TGCAGCGTTGTATCGGGTGGAAACACCATATATTTT. It is translated as CSVVSGGNTIYF.